The 25 T cell receptor beta chains in this list originate from one sample, sequenced in a study of blood T cell repertoires in COVID-19 (TCRdb year 2020). Library prep was done by the immunoSEQ multiplex PCR assay. The clones in this table, taken by TCRdb from immuneACCESS, are in-frame only. Not every clone is retained; where verified, under half of the shortfall comes from an unresolved V gene, and the cause of the rest is unknown. For this sample there are around 300,000 clones; 85% to 90% appear just once. The top ten clonotypes cover less than 2% of the sample. What was sequenced was PBMCs or T cells enriched from blood (not recorded which). All receptors derive from a woman aged 18-29 years with acute COVID-19.

The chain is built from TRBV6-5 and TRBJ2-2, with TRBD2 as a possible D gene (7 bases). Per the germline V gene, CDR1 is MNHEY and CDR2 is SVGAGI. Trimming took 3 bases from V and 4 from J, leaving 15 bases between them. The CDR3 has 16 residues. CDR3 loop: CASSYSGGQVTGELFF. CDR3 nucleotides: TGTGCCAGCAGTTATTCCGGGGGGCAGGTCACCGGGGAGCTGTTTTTT.

V gene TRBV28 combines with J gene TRBJ1-1; D is unclear. This CDR3 contains 15 residues. Trimming cost V 2 bases and J 0 bases, with 10 bases left between them. Germline V gene lookup returns CDR1 MDHEN and CDR2 SYDVKM. CDR3 amino acids: CASSLGGVMNTEAFF. CDR3 bases: TGTGCCAGCAGTTTAGGAGGCGTGATGAACACTGAAGCTTTCTTT.

This chain connects TRBV14 to TRBJ1-2, with 10 bases fitting TRBD1. V trimming: 4 bases; J trimming: 4 bases; junction bases outside the gene matches: 6. Per germline, CDR1 SGHDN and CDR2 FVKESK. The CDR3 length is 15 residues. In DNA, the CDR3 is TGTGCCAGCAGCCGAGCCGGGACAGGGGCCTATGGCTACACCTTC. Residues: CASSRAGTGAYGYTF.

The gene calls are TRBV12-3 or TRBV12-4 and TRBJ1-6, with no clear D. Deletions cut 2 bases from V and 17 bases from J, with 13 bases between. This CDR3 contains 12 residues. CDR3 protein: CASSLSITEVHF. The CDR3 nucleotides read TGTGCCAGCAGTTTATCAATAACCGAGGTCCACTTT.

The V call is TRBV19, the J call TRBJ1-5; D may be TRBD1 (6 bases). Trimming cost V 10 bases and J 0 bases, with 22 bases left between them. The CDR3 covers 17 residues. The germline gives CDR1 LNHDA, CDR2 SQIVND (reference sequence). The CDR3 is CATKENRVLYSNQPQHF. The CDR3 DNA reads TGTGCCACAAAGGAAAACAGGGTTCTTTATAGCAATCAGCCCCAGCATTTT.

This chain links TRBV19 with TRBJ2-1; 7 bases are a match to TRBD2. Germline V gives CDR1 LNHDA, CDR2 SQIVND (reference sequence). The CDR3 sequence is 15 residues long. The J segment lost 6 bases and the V segment lost 8 bases, leaving 13 bases of the junction unmatched. CDR3 region: CASSLGGRALNEQFF. The CDR3 bases are TGTGCCAGTTCCCTGGGGGGGAGGGCCCTCAATGAGCAGTTCTTC.

The gene calls are TRBV29-1 and TRBJ1-5, with D tentatively TRBD1 (5 bases). CDR3 size: 14 residues. In germline, CDR1 is SQVTM, CDR2 ANQGSEA. The ends were cut back, 4 bases at V and 0 bases at J, with 10 bases in the middle. CDR3 nucleotides: TGCAGCGTTGGTTCAGGGAATAGCAATCAGCCCCAGCATTTT. Encoded protein: CSVGSGNSNQPQHF.

J is TRBJ1-6 and V is TRBV6-5; 9 nucleotides line up with TRBD1. V shed 4 bases, J shed 6 bases, and the junction held 7 bases outside the gene matches. The germline V gene encodes CDR1 MNHEY and CDR2 SVGAGI. This CDR3 spans 16 amino acids. The CDR3 loop reads CASSSRRQGGNSPLHF. The CDR3 DNA sequence: TGTGCCAGCAGTTCCCGTCGACAGGGGGGTAATTCACCCCTCCACTTT.

V gene TRBV6-1 combines with J gene TRBJ2-1; 7 nucleotides agree with TRBD2. This CDR3 is built from 17 residues. Per germline, CDR1 MNHNS and CDR2 SASEGT. V shed 2 bases and J 7 bases; nucleotides not matched to a gene: 14. CDR3 in amino acids: CASSEYVGGRATNEQFF. CDR3 nucleotides: TGTGCCAGCAGTGAATATGTGGGAGGGAGGGCCACGAATGAGCAGTTCTTC.

The chain carries TRBV19 and TRBJ2-6; TRBD1 matches 7 bases. The CDR3 totals 20 residues. The J segment lost 0 bases and the V segment lost 5 bases, leaving 16 bases of the junction unmatched. CDR1 and CDR2 from the germline V gene are LNHDA and SQIVND (reference sequence). CDR3 protein: CASSPGLTGAFLSGANVLTF. The CDR3 nucleotides read TGTGCCAGTAGTCCCGGACTTACAGGGGCCTTTCTCTCTGGGGCCAACGTCCTGACTTTC.

The J gene is TRBJ1-5, the V gene TRBV6-2 or TRBV6-3; 7 bases line up with TRBD1. Unmatched junction bases numbered 1, after V lost 5 bases and J lost 0 bases. This CDR3 is built from 14 residues. CDR1 is MNHEY, CDR2 SVGEGT, per germline. The CDR3 DNA is TGTGCCAGCAGTAGGGGGCCTAGCAATCAGCCCCAGCATTTT. It codes for CASSRGPSNQPQHF.

The V call is TRBV5-1, the J call TRBJ1-5; no clear D. Germline CDR1 SGHRS, CDR2 YFSETQ. The ends were cut back, 4 bases at V and 0 bases at J, with 5 bases in the middle. CDR3 length equals 13 residues. CDR3 protein: CASSAYSNQPQHF. The CDR3 nucleotides are TGCGCCAGCAGCGCCTATAGCAATCAGCCCCAGCATTTT.

This sequence joins TRBV5-4 and TRBJ1-1; D uncertain. The germline V gene encodes CDR1 SGHNT and CDR2 YYREEE (reference sequence). The CDR3 covers 14 residues. The V gene lost 0 bases and the J gene lost 1 base, with 7 bases spanning the gap. For the CDR3, the DNA is TGTGCCAGCAGCTTGGATCGGTCGAACACTGAAGCTTTCTTT. Encoded protein: CASSLDRSNTEAFF.

This chain links TRBV19 with TRBJ1-5; a weak D match, TRBD1 (6 bases). The CDR3 runs to 17 residues. Germline CDR1 LNHDA, CDR2 SQIVND (reference sequence). Trimming left V 3 bases short and J 0 bases short, with 15 bases between. The DNA of the CDR3 is TGTGCCAGTAGTATTAAGACAGGACCCTATAGCAATCAGCCCCAGCATTTT. As protein: CASSIKTGPYSNQPQHF.

The rearrangement links TRBV6-5 to TRBJ1-2; TRBD1 aligns across 7 bases. The length of the CDR3 is 12 residues. V lost 8 bases and J lost 8; bases outside the gene matches: 8. CDR1 is MNHEY and CDR2 is SVGAGI in the germline V gene. CDR3 protein: CASGRQGWGYTF. DNA of the CDR3: TGTGCCAGCGGACGACAGGGCTGGGGCTACACCTTC.

This clone has at least ten counts. The same CDR3 arises from other DNA sequences in this sample as well. This sequence joins TRBV4-2 and TRBJ2-7; TRBD2 aligns across 12 bases. Germline V CDR1 and CDR2: LGHNA, YNFKEQ. CDR3 length: 16 amino acids. The V segment lost 0 bases and the J segment 7 bases; nucleotides outside the gene matches: 7. The CDR3 DNA reads TGTGCCAGCAGCCAAGATCTGGCTAGCGGGAGGGGGGAGCAGTACTTC. Protein: CASSQDLASGRGEQYF.

The rearrangement joins TRBV6-5 to TRBJ2-3; TRBD1 is a possible D gene (5 bases). Trimming shortened V by 6 bases and J by 0 bases, and 13 bases separated the two germline ends. The CDR3 is 15 amino acids. Germline CDR1 and CDR2: MNHEY and SVGAGI. DNA for the CDR3: TGTGCCAGCAGCGCCAGGGCGGAGAGCACAGATACGCAGTATTTT. It translates to CASSARAESTDTQYF.

This chain joins TRBV27 and TRBJ2-7; possible D gene TRBD2, 5 bases. V lost 5 bases to trimming and J lost 5 bases, with 7 bases between them. This CDR3 contains 11 residues. Per germline, CDR1 MNHEY and CDR2 SMNVEV (reference sequence). The CDR3 region has the DNA TGTGCCAGCAGTAACGGGGACGAGCAGTACTTC. It yields the protein CASSNGDEQYF.

V and J are TRBV27 and TRBJ2-3; a possible D gene is TRBD2 (5 bases). The CDR3 loop spans 13 amino acids. Germline lookup yields CDR1 MNHEY and CDR2 SMNVEV (reference sequence). The V gene lost 3 bases and the J gene lost 5 bases, with 9 bases spanning the gap. The CDR3 DNA is TGTGCCAGCAGTTTTGGGAGAAGAGATACGCAGTATTTT. Its protein is CASSFGRRDTQYF.

The J gene is TRBJ2-7, the V gene TRBV24-1; D unresolved. This CDR3 is 11 amino acids long. Trimming cost V 1 base and J 6 bases, with 3 bases left between them. CDR1 and CDR2 (germline): KGHDR, SFDVKD. The CDR3 protein is CATSDLAEQYF. In DNA, the CDR3 is TGTGCCACCAGTGATTTAGCCGAGCAGTACTTC.

The V call is TRBV15, the J call TRBJ2-5; tentative D call: TRBD2 (5 bases). CDR3 length: 15 amino acids. Per germline, CDR1 LNHNV and CDR2 YYDKDF (reference sequence). Between the trimmed V and J ends, which lost 1 base and 2 bases, there was a span of 11 bases. The CDR3 coding sequence is TGTGCCACCAGCAGAGGTCCCAGCGGACAAGAGACCCAGTACTTC. This gives the protein CATSRGPSGQETQYF.

This chain uses TRBV12-3 or TRBV12-4 with TRBJ1-2, with D unresolved. The germline V and J ends were trimmed by 6 bases and 7 bases, with 15 bases remaining between them. This CDR3 comprises 13 residues. CDR3 nucleotides: TGTGCCAGCAGCTCTCCTCCACCGGGTGGCTACACCTTC. Translation gives CASSSPPPGGYTF.

V is TRBV28 and J is TRBJ2-1; D is uncertain. This CDR3 region has 11 residues. Germline V lookup: CDR1 MDHEN, CDR2 SYDVKM. Trimming removed 6 bases from V and 7 bases from J, with 7 bases in between. CDR3 region: CASSLLNEQFF. The CDR3 DNA is TGTGCCAGCAGCCTCCTAAATGAGCAGTTCTTC.

V gene TRBV27 combines with J gene TRBJ2-1; 7 bases map to TRBD2. CDR1 and CDR2 (germline): MNHEY, SMNVEV (reference sequence). V shed 3 bases, J shed 3 bases, and the junction held 5 bases outside the gene matches. The CDR3 loop spans 15 amino acids. CDR3 coding DNA: TGTGCCAGCAGTTTTCGCGGGGGAAACTACAATGAGCAGTTCTTC. Translating it yields CASSFRGGNYNEQFF.

The chain uses TRBV9 and TRBJ1-2; TRBD1 agrees at 9 bases. J was trimmed by 6 bases and V by 3 bases; bases with no gene match: 9. The germline V gene encodes CDR1 SGDLS and CDR2 YYNGEE. The CDR3 is 15 amino acids. The CDR3, as DNA: TGTGCCAGCAGCGAGTGGACAGGGGTTGGGAATGGCTACACCTTC. Translating it yields CASSEWTGVGNGYTF. Using reference TRBV9 and TRBJ1-2 for the parts outside the CDR3, the full variable domain is DSGVTQTPKHLITATGQRVTLRCSPRSGDLSVYWYQQSLDQGLQFLIQYYNGEERAKGNILERFSAQQFPDLHSELNLSSLELGDSALYFCASSEWTGVGNGYTFGSGTRLTVV.